This T cell receptor beta chain was observed in a study of radiotherapy plus CTLA-4 blockade in lung cancer (dated by TCRdb to between 2018 and 2020). With regard to the full study: Objective responses were observed in 18% of enrolled patients, and disease control was achieved in 25% to 40%. Summary of the overall study and its limitations: TCR clones derived from tumors expanded in peripheral blood after treatment with radiotherapy and ipilimumab. The strongest predictors of response, as reported, were early dynamic changes in blood T cell clones along with a rise in serum interferon-beta after radiation.

Focal radiation therapy combined with CTLA-4 blockade (ipilimumab) was tested in patients with chemo-refractory metastatic non-small-cell lung cancer. V trim: 6 bases; J trim: 6 bases; unmatched bases: 7. CDR1 and CDR2 are drawn from the germline V gene: SGHDT, YYEEEE. The CDR3 holds 13 amino acids from the cysteine to the phenylalanine. Only the CDR3 DNA is retained, 39 bases long and in frame from the first base. A note on this clone: Its binding antigen is unknown. No base quality values were provided; no much bigger clone lies one nucleotide off.

Libraries were built with the immunoSEQ multiplex PCR assay. Entries here come from immuneACCESS through TCRdb and include only in-frame sequences with V and J called. Some clones fail to appear in such tables; in the studies checked, an unresolved V gene covers under half of the shortfall, and the cause of the remainder is unknown. The sample yields around 37,000 clones; roughly 79% were counted once. The ten largest clones add up to roughly 13% of the sample. The receptor was isolated from a human donor with non-small cell lung cancer that progressed on radiotherapy plus ipilimumab. The specimen was peripheral blood, collected from a patient treated with radiotherapy plus ipilimumab. The chain is made from TRBV5-6 and TRBJ1-1; 8 bases in the junction line up with TRBD1. The nucleotide sequence is given as TGTGCCAGCAAGTGGACAGGGAGGGCTGAAGCTTTCTTT. It specifies CASKWTGRAEAFF.